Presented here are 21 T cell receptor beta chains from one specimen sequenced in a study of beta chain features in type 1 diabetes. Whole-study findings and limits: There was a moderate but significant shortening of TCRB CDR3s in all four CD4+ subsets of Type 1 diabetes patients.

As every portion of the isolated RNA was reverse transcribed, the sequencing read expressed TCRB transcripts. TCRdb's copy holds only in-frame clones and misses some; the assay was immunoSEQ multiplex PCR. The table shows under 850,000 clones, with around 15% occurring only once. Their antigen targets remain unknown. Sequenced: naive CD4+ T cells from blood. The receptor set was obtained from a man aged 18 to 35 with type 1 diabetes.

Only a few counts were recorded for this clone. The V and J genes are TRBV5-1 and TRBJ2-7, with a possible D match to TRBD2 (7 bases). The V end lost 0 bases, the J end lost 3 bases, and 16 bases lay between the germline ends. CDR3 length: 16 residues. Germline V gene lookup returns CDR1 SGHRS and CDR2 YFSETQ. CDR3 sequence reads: CASSLDGGGTHYEQYF. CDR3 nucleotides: TGCGCCAGCAGCTTGGACGGCGGGGGCACCCACTACGAGCAGTACTTC.

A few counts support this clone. CDR3 DNA sequence: TGTGCCAGCAGCCTTCGATTGAGTGATAACACTGAAGCTTTCTTT. Protein product: CASSLRLSDNTEAFF. The V gene is TRBV7-9, the J gene TRBJ1-1, with D hard to call. V was shortened by 5 bases and J by 2 bases, with 15 bases between the two germline ends. CDR1 and CDR2 from the germline V gene are SEHNR and FQNEAQ (reference sequence). The CDR3 length is 15 residues. The full variable domain, its missing parts supplied by reference TRBV7-9 and TRBJ1-1, is DTGVSQNPRHKITKRGQNVTFRCDPISEHNRLYWYRQTLGQGPEFLTYFQNEAQLEKSRLLSDRFSAERPKGSFSTLEIQRTEQGDSAMYLCASSLRLSDNTEAFFGQGTRLTVV.

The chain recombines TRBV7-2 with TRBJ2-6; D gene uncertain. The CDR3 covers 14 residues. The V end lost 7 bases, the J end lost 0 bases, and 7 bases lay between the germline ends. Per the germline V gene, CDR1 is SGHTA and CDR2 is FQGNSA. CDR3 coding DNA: TGTGCCAGCACAAGAAGCTCTGGGGCCAACGTCCTGACTTTC. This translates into CASTRSSGANVLTF.

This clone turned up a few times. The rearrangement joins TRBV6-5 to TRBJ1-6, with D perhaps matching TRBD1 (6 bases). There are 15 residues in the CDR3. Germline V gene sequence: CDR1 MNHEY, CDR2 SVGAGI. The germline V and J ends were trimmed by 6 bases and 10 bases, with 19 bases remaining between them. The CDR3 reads CASRPLRGTRSPLHF. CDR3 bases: TGTGCCAGCAGGCCCCTTCGGGGGACAAGGTCACCCCTCCACTTT.

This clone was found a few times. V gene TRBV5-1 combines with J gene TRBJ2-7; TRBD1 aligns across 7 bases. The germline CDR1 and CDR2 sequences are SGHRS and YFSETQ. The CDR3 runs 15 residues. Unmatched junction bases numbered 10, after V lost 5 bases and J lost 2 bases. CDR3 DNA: TGCGCCAGCAGACCCGGGACAGTTCTTACCTACGAGCAGTACTTC. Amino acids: CASRPGTVLTYEQYF. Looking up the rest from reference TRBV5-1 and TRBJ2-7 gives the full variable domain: KAGVTQTPRYLIKTRGQQVTLSCSPISGHRSVSWYQQTPGQGLQFLFEYFSETQRNKGNFPGRFSGRQFSNSRSEMNVSTLELGDSALYLCASRPGTVLTYEQYFGPGTRLTVT.

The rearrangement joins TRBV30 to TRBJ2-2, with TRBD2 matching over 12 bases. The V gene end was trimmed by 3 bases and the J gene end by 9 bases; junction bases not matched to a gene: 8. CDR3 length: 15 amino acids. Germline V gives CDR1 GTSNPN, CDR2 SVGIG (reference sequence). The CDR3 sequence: CAWRLAGGLHRELFF. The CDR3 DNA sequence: TGTGCCTGGAGGCTAGCGGGGGGGCTCCACCGGGAGCTGTTTTTT.

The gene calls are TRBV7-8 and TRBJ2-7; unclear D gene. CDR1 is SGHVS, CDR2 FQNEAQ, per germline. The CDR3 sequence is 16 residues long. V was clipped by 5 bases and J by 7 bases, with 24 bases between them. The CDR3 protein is CASSPGWMVASDEQYF. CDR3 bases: TGTGCCAGCAGCCCTGGGTGGATGGTGGCCTCTGATGAGCAGTACTTC.

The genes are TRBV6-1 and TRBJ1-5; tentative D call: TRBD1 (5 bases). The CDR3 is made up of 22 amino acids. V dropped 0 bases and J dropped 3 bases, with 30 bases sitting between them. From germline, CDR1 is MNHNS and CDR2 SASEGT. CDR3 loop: CASSEANAGAKRTTDANQPQHF. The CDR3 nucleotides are TGTGCCAGCAGTGAAGCAAACGCCGGGGCTAAACGTACCACCGACGCCAATCAGCCCCAGCATTTT.

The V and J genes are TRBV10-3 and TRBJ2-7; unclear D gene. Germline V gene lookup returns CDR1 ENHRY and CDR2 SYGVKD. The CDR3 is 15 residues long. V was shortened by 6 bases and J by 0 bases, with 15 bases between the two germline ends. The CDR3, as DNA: TGTGCCATCAGCGGCGGCTTATCCTCCTCCTACGAGCAGTACTTC. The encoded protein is CAISGGLSSSYEQYF.

As DNA, the CDR3 is TGTGCCAGCAGCCTGCGGACAAACACAGATACGCAGTATTTT. The encoded protein is CASSLRTNTDTQYF. The rearrangement joins TRBV5-6 to TRBJ2-3; a weak D match, TRBD1 (5 bases). V gave up 4 bases and J gave up 2 bases, with 11 bases separating them. Germline V gene sequence: CDR1 SGHDT, CDR2 YYEEEE. The CDR3 is made up of 14 amino acids. Drawing the rest from reference TRBV5-6 and TRBJ2-3, the complete variable domain is DAGVTQSPTHLIKTRGQQVTLRCSPKSGHDTVSWYQQALGQGPQFIFQYYEEEERQRGNFPDRFSGHQFPNYSSELNVNALLLGDSALYLCASSLRTNTDTQYFGPGTRLTVL.

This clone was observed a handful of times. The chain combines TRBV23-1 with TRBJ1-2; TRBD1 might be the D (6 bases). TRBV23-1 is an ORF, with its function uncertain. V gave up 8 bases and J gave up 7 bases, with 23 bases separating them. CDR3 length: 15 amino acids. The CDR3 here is CASLIGGGASCGYTF. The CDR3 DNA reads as TGCGCCAGCCTCATTGGGGGGGGCGCTTCTTGTGGCTACACCTTC.

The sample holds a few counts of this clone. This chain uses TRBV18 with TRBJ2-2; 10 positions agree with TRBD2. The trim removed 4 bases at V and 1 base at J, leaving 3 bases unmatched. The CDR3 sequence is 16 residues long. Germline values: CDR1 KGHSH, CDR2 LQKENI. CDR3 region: CASSQWTSGNTGELFF. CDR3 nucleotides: TGTGCCAGCTCACAGTGGACTAGCGGGAACACCGGGGAGCTGTTTTTT. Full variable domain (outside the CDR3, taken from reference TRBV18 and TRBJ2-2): NAGVMQNPRHLVRRRGQEARLRCSPMKGHSHVYWYRQLPEEGLKFMVYLQKENIIDESGMPKERFSAEFPKEGPSILRIQQVVRGDSAAYFCASSQWTSGNTGELFFGEGSRLTVL.

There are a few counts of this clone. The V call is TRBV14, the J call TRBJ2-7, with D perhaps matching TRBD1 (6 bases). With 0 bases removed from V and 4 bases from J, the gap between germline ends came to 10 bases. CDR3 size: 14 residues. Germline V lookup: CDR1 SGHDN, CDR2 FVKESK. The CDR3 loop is CASSQDRGRYEQYF. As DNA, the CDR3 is TGTGCCAGCAGCCAAGACAGGGGAAGATACGAGCAGTACTTC.

DNA for the CDR3: TGTGCCAGCAGCGGGACGGGACAGATATATGGCTACACCTTC. This sequence encodes CASSGTGQIYGYTF. The V gene is TRBV11-2, the J gene TRBJ1-2; 7 nucleotides match TRBD1. V trimming: 5 bases; J trimming: 5 bases; junction bases outside the gene matches: 8. Germline V lookup: CDR1 SGHAT, CDR2 FQNNGV. CDR3 length: 14 amino acids.

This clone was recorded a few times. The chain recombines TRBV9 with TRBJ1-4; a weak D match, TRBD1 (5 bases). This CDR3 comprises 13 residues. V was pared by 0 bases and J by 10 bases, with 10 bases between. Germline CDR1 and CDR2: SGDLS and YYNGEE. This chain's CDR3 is CASSVELGGKLFF. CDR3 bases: TGTGCCAGCAGCGTAGAACTTGGGGGAAAACTGTTTTTT.

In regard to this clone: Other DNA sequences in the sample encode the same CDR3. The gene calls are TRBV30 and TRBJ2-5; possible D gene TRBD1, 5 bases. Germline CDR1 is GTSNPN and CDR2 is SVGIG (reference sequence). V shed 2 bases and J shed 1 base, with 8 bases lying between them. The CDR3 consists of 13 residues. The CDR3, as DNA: TGTGCCTGGAGTAGACAGACCCAAGAGACCCAGTACTTC. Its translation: CAWSRQTQETQYF. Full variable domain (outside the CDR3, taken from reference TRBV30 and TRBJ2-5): SQTIHQWPATLVQPVGSPLSLECTVEGTSNPNLYWYRQAAGRGLQLLFYSVGIGQISSEVPQNLSASRPQDRQFILSSKKLLLSDSGFYLCAWSRQTQETQYFGPGTRLLVL.

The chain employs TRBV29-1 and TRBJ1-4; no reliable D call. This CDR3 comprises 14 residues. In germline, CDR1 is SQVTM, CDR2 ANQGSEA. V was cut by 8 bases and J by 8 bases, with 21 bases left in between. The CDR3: CSPLCPTVWEKLFF. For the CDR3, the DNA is TGCAGCCCGCTGTGCCCCACGGTATGGGAAAAACTGTTTTTT.

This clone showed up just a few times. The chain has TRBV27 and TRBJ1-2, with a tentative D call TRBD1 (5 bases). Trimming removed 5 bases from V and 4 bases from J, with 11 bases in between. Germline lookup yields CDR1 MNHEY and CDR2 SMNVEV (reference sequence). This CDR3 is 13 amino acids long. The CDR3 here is CASSKTAPYGYTF. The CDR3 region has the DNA TGTGCCAGCAGTAAGACAGCCCCCTATGGCTACACCTTC.

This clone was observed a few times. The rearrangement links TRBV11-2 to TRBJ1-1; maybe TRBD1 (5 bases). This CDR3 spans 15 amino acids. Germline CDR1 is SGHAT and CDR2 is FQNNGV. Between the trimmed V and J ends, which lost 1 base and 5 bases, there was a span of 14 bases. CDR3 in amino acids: CASSLADGGRTEAFF. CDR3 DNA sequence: TGTGCCAGCAGCTTAGCCGATGGGGGGAGAACTGAAGCTTTCTTT.

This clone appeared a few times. CDR3 sequence (DNA): TGTGCCAGCAGCTTGACAGGGGGCATGAACACTGAAGCTTTCTTT. Protein: CASSLTGGMNTEAFF. V is TRBV9 and J is TRBJ1-1; 10 nucleotides match TRBD1. Per the germline V gene, CDR1 is SGDLS and CDR2 is YYNGEE. V was clipped by 4 bases and J by 0 bases; unmatched bases: 3. The CDR3 spans 15 residues. The full variable domain, rest sourced from reference TRBV9 and TRBJ1-1, is DSGVTQTPKHLITATGQRVTLRCSPRSGDLSVYWYQQSLDQGLQFLIQYYNGEERAKGNILERFSAQQFPDLHSELNLSSLELGDSALYFCASSLTGGMNTEAFFGQGTRLTVV.

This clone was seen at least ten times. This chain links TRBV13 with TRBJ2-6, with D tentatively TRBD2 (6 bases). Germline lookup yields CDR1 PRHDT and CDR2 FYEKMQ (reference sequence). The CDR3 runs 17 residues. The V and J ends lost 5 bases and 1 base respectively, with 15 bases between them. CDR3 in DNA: TGTGCCAGCAGCCCAGCGGGCACCAGGTCTGGGGCCAACGTCCTGACTTTC. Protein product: CASSPAGTRSGANVLTF.